This paragraph covers one T cell receptor beta chain sequence. Participants' own reports of clinical history determined their cohort assignment. CDR3 length: 18 residues. The germline CDR1 and CDR2 sequences are SGHDN and FVKESK. V trimming: 2 bases; J trimming: 0 bases; junction bases outside the gene matches: 10. The record originates from a study of blood T cell repertoires in COVID-19. Sequencing was performed with immunoSEQ multiplex PCR; in TCRdb, only in-frame clones are kept and a portion is missing. The table includes around 260,000 clones, 80% to 95% detected once. Sequenced sample: PBMCs or T cells enriched from blood (not recorded which). V usage is TRBV14 and J usage is TRBJ2-4; 7 bases align to TRBD1. This TCR came from a woman in her twenties or thirties who had recovered from COVID-19. The CDR3 region has the DNA TGTGCCAGCAGCCAATCCAGGGACAGAGAGTTAGCCAAAAACATTCAGTACTTC. As protein: CASSQSRDRELAKNIQYF.